This TCR beta chain was identified in a study of shared clonotypes between healthy human individuals. The germline V gene encodes CDR1 MDHEN and CDR2 SYDVKM. Trimming at V came to 6 bases and at J to 4 bases, leaving 10 bases not matched to a gene. The CDR3 length is 15 residues. Sorted-subset replicate PCR reactions were performed with around 200 ng DNA, corresponding to about 30,000 T cell genomes. The table came from immunoSEQ multiplex PCR; TCRdb's copy has only in-frame clones and leaves some out. The sample holds hundreds of thousands of clones, less than 85% seen once. The study's findings and limits: Represented diversity, genetic and exposure-history alike, was limited by few donors.

Of note for this clone: Its antigen is unknown.

V usage is TRBV28 and J usage is TRBJ2-3; 7 bases agree with TRBD1. Material for sequencing was memory CD4+ T cells sorted from blood. The subset is: CD45RA-negative fraction. This sequence originates from a woman between 25 and 40 years old in good health. In DNA form, the CDR3 reads TGTGCCAGCAGGGCCCTGGACAGGAAATCAGATACGCAGTATTTT. Its protein is CASRALDRKSDTQYF.